Below, one TCR beta chain is given with its context. These data belong to a study of blood T cell repertoires in COVID-19. Study overall: Researchers got acute and convalescent COVID-19 samples from the United States, Italy and Spain. The analysed material was cDNA or gDNA that came from T cells, B-cell-depleted T cells, or PBMCs.

Original handling: Estimation of nucleated cell counts was performed using reference gene primer amplification. This table comes from immunoSEQ multiplex PCR, and its TCRdb copy is limited to in-frame clones, with some not included. V and J calls plus clone size are reproduced from that table; the DNA served to infer D and trimming. This sample has some 130,000 clones; approximately 87% occur once, and the top ten carry 2% to 3%. The CDR3 contains 13 residues. Germline V gives CDR1 MNHEY, CDR2 SVGAGI. The junction had 8 bases not matched to a gene; V was cut back by 7 bases and J by 8 bases. The V gene is TRBV6-5, the J gene TRBJ2-1; 7 nucleotides agree with TRBD2. This receptor was identified in a man aged 45-60 years with active COVID-19. Sequencing was carried out using peripheral blood. The CDR3 bases are TGTGCCAGCACCGACGGGGGGATGGATGAGCAGTTCTTC. Translation gives CASTDGGMDEQFF.